The present T cell receptor (beta chain) was sequenced within a study of CD8+ T cells in alopecia areata. On the study more broadly: The drug, oral tofacitinib, was given to treated patients at 5 to 10 mg twice daily.

Study-wide points: Higher clonality and more expanded CD8+ clones appeared in lesional than normal scalp.

This clone was seen more than once but under ten times. The target antigen is unknown. CDR3 size: 17 residues. The V and J ends lost 1 base and 0 bases respectively, with 12 bases between them. The germline CDR1 and CDR2 sequences are LNHDA and SQIVND (reference sequence). Treatment indicated: oral pan-JAK inhibitor, 5-10 mg twice daily. Investigators isolated RNA and reverse transcribed it into cDNA to act as the sequencing template. Using immunoSEQ multiplex PCR, the repertoire was profiled, and TCRdb retains in-frame clones only, with some absent. The table lists about 260,000 clones, about 62% of them singletons.

This receptor was identified in a human donor with alopecia areata. Specimen: CD4+ T cells sorted from blood, collected around week 54, from a patient treated with tofacitinib. The chain joins TRBV19 to TRBJ2-2; D may match TRBD1 or TRBD2 (5 bases each). The chain's CDR3 is CASSIVYGAANTGELFF. In DNA form, the CDR3 reads TGTGCCAGTAGTATAGTGTACGGGGCCGCGAACACCGGGGAGCTGTTTTTT. The complete variable domain, with remaining parts taken from reference TRBV19 and TRBJ2-2, reads DGGITQSPKYLFRKEGQNVTLSCEQNLNHDAMYWYRQDPGQGLRLIYYSQIVNDFQKGDIAEGYSVSREKKESFPLTVTSAQKNPTAFYLCASSIVYGAANTGELFFGEGSRLTVL.